This T cell receptor beta chain was obtained from a study of shared T cell receptors in the human thymus. The protocol was immunoSEQ multiplex PCR, while the TCRdb copy is restricted to in-frame clones and leaves out a portion. The sample holds 500,000 to 750,000 clones, around 89% seen once. Trimming left V 1 base short and J 5 bases short, with 7 bases between. Germline-derived CDR1 and CDR2 are MGHRA and YSYEKL. This CDR3 region has 13 residues. These data were likewise used in another study, on human thymus T cells. As reported in that work: Thymic repertoires from unrelated individuals overlapped highly, related research reported.

Input material: thymocytes. The receptor was derived from a boy under two years old with a congenital heart defect. The V gene is TRBV4-1, the J gene TRBJ2-3, with a possible D match to TRBD2 (5 bases). CDR3 residues: CASSQGRGDTQYF. CDR3 in DNA: TGCGCCAGCAGCCAAGGTCGGGGAGATACGCAGTATTTT.